This T cell receptor beta chain was identified during a study of OX40 agonist ivuxolimab in advanced cancers. Looking at the study overall: Intravenous ivuxolimab was administered to patients every 2 weeks at 0.01 to 10 mg/kg. Study results and caveats: Clones of CD4+ and CD8+ blood T cells grew by week 6 at doses of 0.1 to 3.0 mg/kg.

With respect to this clone: What it binds is unknown.

The CDR3 consists of 16 residues. Profiling relied on immunoSEQ multiplex PCR, and the TCRdb table lists in-frame clones only, not all of them. The sample lists roughly 64,000 clones; approximately 85% were seen once. Sequences were derived from CD4+ or CD8+ T cells sorted from blood, sampled in a trial of the OX40 agonist ivuxolimab. The clonotype originates from an adult with an advanced solid tumor such as melanoma, head and neck, liver or kidney cancer. This chain connects TRBV21-1 to TRBJ2-1; whether TRBD1, the table's D call, matches the DNA was not checked. TRBV21-1 is assigned pseudogene status. The CDR3 region is CASSIGPGQSGNEQFF. CDR3 sequence (DNA): TGTGCCAGCAGCATAGGGCCCGGACAATCAGGCAATGAGCAGTTCTTC.